The rows below give T cell receptor beta chains drawn from one sample of a study of T cells in Graves' hyperthyroidism and ophthalmopathy. TCRdb re-derived calls from the multiplex PCR reads in MiXCR, one entry per CDR3 protein. The data contain a few hundred thousand distinct CDR3 sequences, 15% of them singletons. The sample consisted of blood. These receptors originate from a woman between 25 and 40 years old with Graves' hyperthyroidism. Each CDR3 is given with its conserved first and last residue. D genes are given only for firm matches. The listing skips clone size in some rows; elsewhere it reads once, few, many or a size class.

size	J	V	D	length	CDR3	DNA
NA	TRBJ2-3	TRBV5-5	NA	14	CASSLGGFTDTQYF	TGTGCCAGCAGCTTGGGGGGATTCACAGATACGCAGTATTTT
NA	TRBJ2-1	TRBV27	NA	11	CASGRLDEQFF	TGTGCCAGCGGCCGGCTGGATGAGCAGTTCTTC
few	TRBJ2-1	TRBV9	NA	12	CASSVDSFEQFF	TGTGCCAGCAGCGTAGATTCCTTTGAGCAGTTCTTC
NA	TRBJ2-2	TRBV6-9	NA	17	CASSYNYREWDTGELFF	TGTGCCAGCAGTTACAACTACAGGGAATGGGACACCGGGGAGCTGTTTTTT
many	TRBJ1-1	TRBV6-5	NA	13	CASSYVGDTEAFF	TGTGCCAGCAGTTACGTCGGGGACACTGAAGCTTTCTTT
many	TRBJ2-6	TRBV5-1	NA	17	CASSTFAGTSGANVLTF	TGCGCCAGCAGCACCTTCGCAGGGACATCAGGGGCCAACGTCCTGACTTTC
few	TRBJ2-2	TRBV5-8	NA	16	CASSPHRTLNTGELFF	TGTGCCAGCAGCCCTCACCGGACTCTCAACACCGGGGAGCTGTTTTTT
many	TRBJ2-7	TRBV20-1	TRBD2	14	CSARDPAGAREQYF	TGCAGTGCTAGAGACCCAGCGGGAGCCCGCGAGCAGTACTTC
few	TRBJ2-5	TRBV28	TRBD2	14	CASSPSGEGKTQYF	TGTGCCAGCAGTCCCTCCGGGGAGGGAAAGACCCAGTACTTC
NA	TRBJ1-1	TRBV5-1	TRBD1	15	CASSIGQGLNTEAFF	TGCGCCAGCAGCATCGGACAGGGCCTGAACACTGAAGCTTTCTTT
many	TRBJ2-1	TRBV5-1	TRBD1	14	CASSLGQGAGEQFF	TGCGCCAGCAGCCTAGGACAGGGGGCGGGTGAGCAGTTCTTC
many	TRBJ1-1	TRBV18	NA	13	CASSPQGNTEAFF	TGTGCCAGCTCACCACAGGGGAACACTGAAGCTTTCTTT
few	TRBJ2-3	TRBV15	TRBD1	14	CATSKGQSTDTQYF	TGTGCCACCAGCAAGGGACAGAGCACAGATACGCAGTATTTT
many	TRBJ2-2	TRBV2	TRBD1	14	CASLGQGGAGELFF	TGTGCCAGCTTGGGACAGGGGGGCGCCGGGGAGCTGTTTTTT